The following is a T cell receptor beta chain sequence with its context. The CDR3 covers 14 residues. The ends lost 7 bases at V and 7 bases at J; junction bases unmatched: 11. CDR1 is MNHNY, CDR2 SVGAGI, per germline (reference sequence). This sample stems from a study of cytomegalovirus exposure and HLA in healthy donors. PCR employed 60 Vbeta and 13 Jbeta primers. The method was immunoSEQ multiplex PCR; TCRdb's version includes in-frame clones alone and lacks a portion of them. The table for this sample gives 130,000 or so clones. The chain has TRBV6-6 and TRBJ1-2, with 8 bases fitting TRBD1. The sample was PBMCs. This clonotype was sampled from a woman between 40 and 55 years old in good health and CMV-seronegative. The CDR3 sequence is CASIPRQGAAGYTF. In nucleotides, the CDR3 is TGTGCCAGCATCCCTCGGCAGGGGGCAGCTGGCTACACCTTC.